This T cell receptor (beta chain) stems from a study of CD8 T cells in Susac syndrome. TEMRA cells were FACS-enriched and CD8+ and CD4+ T cells negatively isolated. Reverse transcription of about 0.45 to 1 ug RNA was carried out with random hexamers. TCRdb reprocessed the immunoSEQ multiplex PCR reads with MiXCR, giving one entry per CDR3 protein. The sample carries approximately 120,000 distinct CDR3 sequences, around 97% recorded once. Material: CD4+ T cells from PBMCs. This TCR was recovered from a human donor in good health.

Written as DNA, the CDR3 is TGTGCCTGGAGTGTGGGCTCCTTCCAAGAGACCCAGTACTTC. Protein sequence: CAWSVGSFQETQYF. The chain carries TRBV30 and TRBJ2-5; the D is unclear. The germline gives CDR1 GTSNPN, CDR2 SVGIG (reference sequence). The CDR3 has 14 amino acids. V was pared by 0 bases and J by 1 base, with 9 bases between.